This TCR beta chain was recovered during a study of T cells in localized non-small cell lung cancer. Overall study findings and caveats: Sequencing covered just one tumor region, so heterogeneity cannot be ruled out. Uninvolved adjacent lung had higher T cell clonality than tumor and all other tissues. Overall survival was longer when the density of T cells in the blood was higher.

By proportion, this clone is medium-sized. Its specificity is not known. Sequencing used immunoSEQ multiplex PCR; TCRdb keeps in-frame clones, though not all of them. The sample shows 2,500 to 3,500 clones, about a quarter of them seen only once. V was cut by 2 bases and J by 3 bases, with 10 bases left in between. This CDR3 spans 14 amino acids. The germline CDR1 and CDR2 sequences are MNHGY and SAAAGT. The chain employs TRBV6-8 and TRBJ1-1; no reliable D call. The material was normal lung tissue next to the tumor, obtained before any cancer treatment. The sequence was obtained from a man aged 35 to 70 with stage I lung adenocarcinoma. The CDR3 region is CASSYQAGDTEAFF. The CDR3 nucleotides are TGTGCCAGCAGTTACCAAGCGGGAGACACTGAAGCTTTCTTT.